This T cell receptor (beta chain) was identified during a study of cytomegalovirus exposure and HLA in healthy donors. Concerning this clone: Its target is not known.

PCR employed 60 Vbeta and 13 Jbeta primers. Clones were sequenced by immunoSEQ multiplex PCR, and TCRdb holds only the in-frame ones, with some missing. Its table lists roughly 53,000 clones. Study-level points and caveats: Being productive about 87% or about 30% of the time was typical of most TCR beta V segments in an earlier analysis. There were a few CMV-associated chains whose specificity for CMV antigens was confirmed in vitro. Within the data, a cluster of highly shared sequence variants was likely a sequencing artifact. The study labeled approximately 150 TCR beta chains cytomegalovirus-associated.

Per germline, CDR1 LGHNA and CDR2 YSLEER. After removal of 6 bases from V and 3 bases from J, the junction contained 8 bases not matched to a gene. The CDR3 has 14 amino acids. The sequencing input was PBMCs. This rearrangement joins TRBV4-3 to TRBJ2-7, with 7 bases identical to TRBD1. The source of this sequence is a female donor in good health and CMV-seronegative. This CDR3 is CASSPRTGGYEQYF. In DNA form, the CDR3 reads TGCGCCAGCAGTCCACGGACAGGTGGCTACGAGCAGTACTTC.